The entry below describes one T cell receptor (beta chain). The sample originates from a study of shared clonotypes between healthy human individuals. TCRdb's table, derived via immunoSEQ multiplex PCR, lists solely in-frame clones and lacks some. The sample includes hundreds of thousands of clones, more than 95% of them seen just once. Between the trimmed V and J ends, which lost 7 bases and 2 bases, there was a span of 9 bases. Germline V gene data show CDR1 as SGHVS and CDR2 as FQNEAQ. This CDR3 has 13 residues. The chain combines TRBV7-8 with TRBJ2-1; D remains unclear. The sequencing input was naive CD4+ T cells sorted from blood. Subset described: CD45RA+ positively selected. The receptor's source is a woman in her thirties in good health. The CDR3 protein is CASTSRTYNEQFF. The DNA for the CDR3 is TGTGCCAGCACCTCCCGAACCTACAATGAGCAGTTCTTC.